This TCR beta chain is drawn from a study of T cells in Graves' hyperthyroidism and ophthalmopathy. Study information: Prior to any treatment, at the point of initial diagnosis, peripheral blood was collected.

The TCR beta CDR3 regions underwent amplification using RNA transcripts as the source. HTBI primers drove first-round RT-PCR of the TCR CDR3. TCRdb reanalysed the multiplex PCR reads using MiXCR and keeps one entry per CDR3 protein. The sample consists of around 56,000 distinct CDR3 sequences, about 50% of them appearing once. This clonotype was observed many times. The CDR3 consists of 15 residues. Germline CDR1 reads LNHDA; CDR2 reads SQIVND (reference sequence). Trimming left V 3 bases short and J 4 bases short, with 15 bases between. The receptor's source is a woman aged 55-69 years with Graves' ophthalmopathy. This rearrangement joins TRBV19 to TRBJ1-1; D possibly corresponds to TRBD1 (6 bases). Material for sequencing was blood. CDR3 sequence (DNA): TGTGCCAGTAGTATGGTCCCAGGGGATGTCACTGAAGCTTTCTTT. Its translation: CASSMVPGDVTEAFF. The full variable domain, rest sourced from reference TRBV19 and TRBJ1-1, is DGGITQSPKYLFRKEGQNVTLSCEQNLNHDAMYWYRQDPGQGLRLIYYSQIVNDFQKGDIAEGYSVSREKKESFPLTVTSAQKNPTAFYLCASSMVPGDVTEAFFGQGTRLTVV.